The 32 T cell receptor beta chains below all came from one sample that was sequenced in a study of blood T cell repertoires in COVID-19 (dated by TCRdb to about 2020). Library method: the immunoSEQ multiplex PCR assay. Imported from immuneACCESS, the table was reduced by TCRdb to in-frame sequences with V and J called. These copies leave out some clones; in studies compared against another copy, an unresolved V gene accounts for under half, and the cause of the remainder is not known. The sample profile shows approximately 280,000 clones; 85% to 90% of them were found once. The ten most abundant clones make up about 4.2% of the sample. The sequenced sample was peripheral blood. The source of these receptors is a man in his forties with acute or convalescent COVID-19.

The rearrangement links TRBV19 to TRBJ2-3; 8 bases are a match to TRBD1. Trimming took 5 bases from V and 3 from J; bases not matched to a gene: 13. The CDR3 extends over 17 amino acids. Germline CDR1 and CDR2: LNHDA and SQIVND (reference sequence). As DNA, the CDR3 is TGTGCCAGTAGTCCCGGCTGGACAGGGAAGGGAACAGATACGCAGTATTTT. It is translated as CASSPGWTGKGTDTQYF. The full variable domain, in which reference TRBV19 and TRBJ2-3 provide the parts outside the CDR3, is DGGITQSPKYLFRKEGQNVTLSCEQNLNHDAMYWYRQDPGQGLRLIYYSQIVNDFQKGDIAEGYSVSREKKESFPLTVTSAQKNPTAFYLCASSPGWTGKGTDTQYFGPGTRLTVL.

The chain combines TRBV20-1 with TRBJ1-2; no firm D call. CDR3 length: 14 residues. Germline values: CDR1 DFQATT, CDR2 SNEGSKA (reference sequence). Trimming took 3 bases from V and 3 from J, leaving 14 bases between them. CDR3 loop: CSASEKGVDYGYTF. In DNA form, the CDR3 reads TGCAGTGCTAGTGAAAAGGGAGTGGACTATGGCTACACCTTC.

The CDR3 loop reads CASSIRGGALDTQYF. The DNA of the CDR3 is TGTGCCAGTAGTATACGCGGGGGGGCCTTAGATACGCAGTATTTT. This chain connects TRBV19 to TRBJ2-3; TRBD2 agrees at 9 bases. The trim removed 2 bases at V and 5 bases at J, leaving 5 bases unmatched. CDR3 length: 15 residues. CDR1 is LNHDA, CDR2 SQIVND, per germline (reference sequence).

CDR3 protein: CASSPRRTGVYGYTF. CDR3 DNA: TGTGCCAGCAGCCCTAGACGGACAGGGGTCTATGGCTACACCTTC. V usage is TRBV5-6 and J usage is TRBJ1-2; 9 positions match TRBD1. The ends lost 4 bases at V and 4 bases at J; junction bases unmatched: 8. The CDR3 covers 15 residues. Germline values: CDR1 SGHDT, CDR2 YYEEEE.

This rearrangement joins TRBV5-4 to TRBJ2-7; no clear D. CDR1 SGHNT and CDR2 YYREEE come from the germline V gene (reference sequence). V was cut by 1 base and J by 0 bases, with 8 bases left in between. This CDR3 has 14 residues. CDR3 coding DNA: TGTGCCAGCAGCTTGTTCACGAGCTCCTACGAGCAGTACTTC. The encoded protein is CASSLFTSSYEQYF. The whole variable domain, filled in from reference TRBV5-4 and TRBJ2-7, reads ETGVTQSPTHLIKTRGQQVTLRCSSQSGHNTVSWYQQALGQGPQFIFQYYREEENGRGNFPPRFSGLQFPNYSSELNVNALELDDSALYLCASSLFTSSYEQYFGPGTRLTVT.

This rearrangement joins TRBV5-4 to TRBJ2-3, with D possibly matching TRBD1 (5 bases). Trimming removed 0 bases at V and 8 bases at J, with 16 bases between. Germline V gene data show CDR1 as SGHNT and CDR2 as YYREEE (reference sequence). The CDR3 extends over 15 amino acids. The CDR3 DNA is TGTGCCAGCAGCTTGGCAGTTCAGGGTCAAGGTACGCAGTATTTT. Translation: CASSLAVQGQGTQYF. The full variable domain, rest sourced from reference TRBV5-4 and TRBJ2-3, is ETGVTQSPTHLIKTRGQQVTLRCSSQSGHNTVSWYQQALGQGPQFIFQYYREEENGRGNFPPRFSGLQFPNYSSELNVNALELDDSALYLCASSLAVQGQGTQYFGPGTRLTVL.

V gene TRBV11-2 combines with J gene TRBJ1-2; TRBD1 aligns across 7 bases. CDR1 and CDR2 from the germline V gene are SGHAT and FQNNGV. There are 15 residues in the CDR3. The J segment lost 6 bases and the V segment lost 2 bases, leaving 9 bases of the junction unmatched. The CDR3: CASSLRGGRGDGYTF. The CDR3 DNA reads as TGTGCCAGCAGCTTAAGAGGGGGCAGGGGAGATGGCTACACCTTC.

CDR3 nucleotides: TGTGCCAGTAATACCAACAGGCTCCGGCCTAACTATGGCTACACCTTC. Translating it yields CASNTNRLRPNYGYTF. The J gene is TRBJ1-2, the V gene TRBV19; D might be TRBD1 (5 bases). CDR1 is LNHDA and CDR2 is SQIVND in the germline V gene (reference sequence). The CDR3 runs 16 residues. Trimming removed 7 bases from V and 0 bases from J, with 18 bases in between.

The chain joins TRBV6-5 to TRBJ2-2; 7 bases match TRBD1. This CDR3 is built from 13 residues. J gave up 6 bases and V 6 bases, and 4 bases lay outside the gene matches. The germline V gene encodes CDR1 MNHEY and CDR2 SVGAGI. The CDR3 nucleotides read TGTGCCAGCAGCCAGGGGGTCGCCGGGGAGCTGTTTTTT. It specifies CASSQGVAGELFF.

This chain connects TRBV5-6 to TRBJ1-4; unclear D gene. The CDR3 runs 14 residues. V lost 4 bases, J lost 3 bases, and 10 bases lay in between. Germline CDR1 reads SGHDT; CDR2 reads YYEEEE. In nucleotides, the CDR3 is TGTGCCAGCAGCCTACTATTTTCTAATGAAAAACTGTTTTTT. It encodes CASSLLFSNEKLFF. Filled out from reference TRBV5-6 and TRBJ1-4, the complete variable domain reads DAGVTQSPTHLIKTRGQQVTLRCSPKSGHDTVSWYQQALGQGPQFIFQYYEEEERQRGNFPDRFSGHQFPNYSSELNVNALLLGDSALYLCASSLLFSNEKLFFGSGTQLSVL.

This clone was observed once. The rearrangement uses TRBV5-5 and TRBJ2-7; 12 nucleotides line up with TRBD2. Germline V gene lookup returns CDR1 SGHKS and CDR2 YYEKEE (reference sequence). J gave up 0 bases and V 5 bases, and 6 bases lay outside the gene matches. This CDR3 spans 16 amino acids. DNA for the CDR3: TGTGCCAGCAGAGTGGGACTAGCGGGCGACTCCTACGAGCAGTACTTC. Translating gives CASRVGLAGDSYEQYF.

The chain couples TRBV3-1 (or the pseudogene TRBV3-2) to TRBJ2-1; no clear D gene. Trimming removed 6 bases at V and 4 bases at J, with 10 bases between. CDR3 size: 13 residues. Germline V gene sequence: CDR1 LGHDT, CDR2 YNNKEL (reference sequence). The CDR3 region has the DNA TGTGCCAGCAGGGCCCTGAATTACAATGAGCAGTTCTTC. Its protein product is CASRALNYNEQFF.

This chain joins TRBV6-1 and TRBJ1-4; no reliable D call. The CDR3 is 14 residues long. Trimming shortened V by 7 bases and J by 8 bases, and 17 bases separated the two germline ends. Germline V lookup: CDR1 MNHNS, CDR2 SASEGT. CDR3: CASNTILFGEKLFF. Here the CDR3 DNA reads TGTGCCAGCAATACCATCCTATTCGGGGAAAAACTGTTTTTT.

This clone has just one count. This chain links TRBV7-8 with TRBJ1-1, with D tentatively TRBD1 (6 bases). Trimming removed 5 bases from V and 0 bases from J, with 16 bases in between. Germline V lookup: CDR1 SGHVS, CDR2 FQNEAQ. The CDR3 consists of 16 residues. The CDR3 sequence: CASSLLTGLMNTEAFF. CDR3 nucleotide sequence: TGTGCCAGCAGCCTTTTGACAGGTCTCATGAACACTGAAGCTTTCTTT.

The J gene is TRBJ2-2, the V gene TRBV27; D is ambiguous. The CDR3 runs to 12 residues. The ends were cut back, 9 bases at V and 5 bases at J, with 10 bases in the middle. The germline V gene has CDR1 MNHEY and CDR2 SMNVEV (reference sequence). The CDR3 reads CASKPRTGELFF. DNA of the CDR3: TGTGCCAGTAAGCCGCGGACCGGGGAGCTGTTTTTT.

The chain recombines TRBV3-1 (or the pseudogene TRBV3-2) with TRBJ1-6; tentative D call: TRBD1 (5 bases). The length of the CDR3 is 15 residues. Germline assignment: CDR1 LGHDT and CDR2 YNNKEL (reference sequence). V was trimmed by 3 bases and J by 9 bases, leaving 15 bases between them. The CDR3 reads CASSHLLAGGSPLHF. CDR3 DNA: TGTGCCAGCAGCCACCTCCTTGCGGGGGGTTCACCCCTCCACTTT.

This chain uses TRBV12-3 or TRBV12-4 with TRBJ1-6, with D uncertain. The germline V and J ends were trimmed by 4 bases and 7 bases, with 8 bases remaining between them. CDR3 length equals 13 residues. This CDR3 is CASSYNGNSPLHF. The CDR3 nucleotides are TGTGCCAGCAGTTATAACGGGAATTCACCCCTCCACTTT.

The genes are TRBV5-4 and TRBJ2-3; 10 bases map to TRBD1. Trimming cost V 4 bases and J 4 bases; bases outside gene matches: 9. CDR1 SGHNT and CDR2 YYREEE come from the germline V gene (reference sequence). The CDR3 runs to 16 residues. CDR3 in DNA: TGTGCCAGCAGCCCCCGGGACAGGGGCAGCGCAGATACGCAGTATTTT. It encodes CASSPRDRGSADTQYF.

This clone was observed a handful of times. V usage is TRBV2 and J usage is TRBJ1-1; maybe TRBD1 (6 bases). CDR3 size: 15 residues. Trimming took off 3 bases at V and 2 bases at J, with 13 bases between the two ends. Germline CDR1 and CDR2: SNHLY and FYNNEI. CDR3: CASSDRAQGNTEAFF. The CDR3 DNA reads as TGTGCCAGCAGTGATAGGGCACAGGGCAACACTGAAGCTTTCTTT.

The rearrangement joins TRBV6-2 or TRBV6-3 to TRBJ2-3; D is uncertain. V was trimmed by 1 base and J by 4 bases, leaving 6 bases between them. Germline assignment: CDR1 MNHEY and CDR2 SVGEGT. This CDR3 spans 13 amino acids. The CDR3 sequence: CASSYFIADTQYF. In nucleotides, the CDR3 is TGTGCCAGCAGTTACTTTATTGCAGATACGCAGTATTTT.

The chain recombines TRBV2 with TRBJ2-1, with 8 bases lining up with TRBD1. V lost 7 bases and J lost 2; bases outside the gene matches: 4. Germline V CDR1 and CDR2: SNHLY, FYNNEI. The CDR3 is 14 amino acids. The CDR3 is CASNTGGTYNEQFF. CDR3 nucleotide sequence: TGTGCCAGCAACACAGGGGGGACCTACAATGAGCAGTTCTTC.

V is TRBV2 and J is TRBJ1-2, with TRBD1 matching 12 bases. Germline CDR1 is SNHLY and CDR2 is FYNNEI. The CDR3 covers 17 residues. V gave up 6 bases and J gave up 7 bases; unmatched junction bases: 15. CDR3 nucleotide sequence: TGTGCCAGCAGCGCGGGGCAGGGGACAGGGGGCGTAGGTGGCTACACCTTC. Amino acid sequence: CASSAGQGTGGVGGYTF.

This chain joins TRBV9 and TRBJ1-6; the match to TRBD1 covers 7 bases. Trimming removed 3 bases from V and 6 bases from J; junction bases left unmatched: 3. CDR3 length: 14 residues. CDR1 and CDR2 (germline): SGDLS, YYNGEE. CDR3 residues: CASSGRDSNSPLHF. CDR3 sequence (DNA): TGTGCCAGCAGCGGCCGGGACAGTAATTCACCCCTCCACTTT.

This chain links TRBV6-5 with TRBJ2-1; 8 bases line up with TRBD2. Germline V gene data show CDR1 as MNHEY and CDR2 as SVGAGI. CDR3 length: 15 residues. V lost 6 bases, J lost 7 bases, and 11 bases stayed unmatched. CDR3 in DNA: TGTGCCAGCAGGACCCCTCAGCGGGGGTTGAATGAGCAGTTCTTC. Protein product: CASRTPQRGLNEQFF.

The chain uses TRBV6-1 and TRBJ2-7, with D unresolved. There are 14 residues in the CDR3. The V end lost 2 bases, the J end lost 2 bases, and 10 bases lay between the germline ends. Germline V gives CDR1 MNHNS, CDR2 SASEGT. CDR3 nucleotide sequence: TGTGCCAGCAGTGAACATGGCATTACCTACGAGCAGTACTTC. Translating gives CASSEHGITYEQYF.

The CDR3 loop is CASSWDRGWEQYF. DNA for the CDR3: TGTGCCAGCAGTTGGGACAGGGGGTGGGAGCAGTACTTC. The genes are TRBV6-5 and TRBJ2-7; 11 positions match TRBD1. CDR3 length: 13 amino acids. The germline V gene has CDR1 MNHEY and CDR2 SVGAGI. Losses at the gene ends were 4 bases for V and 7 bases for J; bases not matched to a gene: 3.

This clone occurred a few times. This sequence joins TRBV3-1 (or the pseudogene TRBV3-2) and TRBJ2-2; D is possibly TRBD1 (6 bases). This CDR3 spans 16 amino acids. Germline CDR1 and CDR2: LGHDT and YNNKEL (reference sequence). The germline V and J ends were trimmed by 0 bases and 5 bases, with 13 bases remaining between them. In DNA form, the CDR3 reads TGTGCCAGCAGCCAAGAGGGGGCCGGTAGAACCGGGGAGCTGTTTTTT. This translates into CASSQEGAGRTGELFF.

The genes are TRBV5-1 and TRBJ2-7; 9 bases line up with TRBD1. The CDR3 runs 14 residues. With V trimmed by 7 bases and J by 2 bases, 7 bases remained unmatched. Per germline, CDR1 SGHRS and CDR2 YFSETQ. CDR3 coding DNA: TGCGCCAGCCGTTGGACAGGGGATCCCTACGAGCAGTACTTC. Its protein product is CASRWTGDPYEQYF.

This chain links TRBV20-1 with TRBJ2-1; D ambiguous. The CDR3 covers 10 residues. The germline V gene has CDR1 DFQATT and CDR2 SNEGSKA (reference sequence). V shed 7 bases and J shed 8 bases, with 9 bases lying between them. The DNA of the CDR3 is TGCAGTGTAGAGAGCGATGAGCAGTTCTTC. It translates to CSVESDEQFF.

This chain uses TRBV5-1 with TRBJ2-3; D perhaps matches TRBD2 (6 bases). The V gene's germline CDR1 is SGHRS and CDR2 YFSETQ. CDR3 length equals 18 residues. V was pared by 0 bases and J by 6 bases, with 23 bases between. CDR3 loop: CASSLALSAGLRFDTQYF. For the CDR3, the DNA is TGCGCCAGCAGCTTGGCTTTGTCGGCGGGACTTCGCTTCGATACGCAGTATTTT.

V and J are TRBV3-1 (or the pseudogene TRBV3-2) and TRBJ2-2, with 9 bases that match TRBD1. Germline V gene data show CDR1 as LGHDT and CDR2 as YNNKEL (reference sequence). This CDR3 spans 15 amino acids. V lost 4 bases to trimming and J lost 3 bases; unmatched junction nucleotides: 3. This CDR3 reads CASSRRDRDTGELFF. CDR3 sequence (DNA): TGTGCCAGCAGCCGACGGGACAGGGACACCGGGGAGCTGTTTTTT.

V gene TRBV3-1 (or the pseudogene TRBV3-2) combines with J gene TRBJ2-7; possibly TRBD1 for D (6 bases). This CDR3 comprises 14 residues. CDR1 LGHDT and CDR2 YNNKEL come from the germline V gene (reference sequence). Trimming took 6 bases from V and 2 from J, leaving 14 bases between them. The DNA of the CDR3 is TGTGCCAGCAGTTCCAGGGGCCTGACCTACGAGCAGTACTTC. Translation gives CASSSRGLTYEQYF.